Below, 29 T cell receptor beta chains from the same sample are listed, as sequenced in a study of T cells in Graves' hyperthyroidism and ophthalmopathy. Researchers took RNA transcripts and amplified the TCR beta CDR3 regions from them. With the HTBI primer set, the TCR CDR3 went through a first round of RT-PCR. One entry per CDR3 protein results from TCRdb running MiXCR on the multiplex PCR reads. The table includes hundreds of thousands of distinct CDR3 sequences, 20% to 25% detected once. Input material: blood. The receptors derive from a man aged 45-65 years with Graves' hyperthyroidism.

This clonotype has at least ten counts. The genes are TRBV20-1 and TRBJ2-7; 7 bases line up with TRBD2. Germline lookup yields CDR1 DFQATT and CDR2 SNEGSKA (reference sequence). The trim removed 6 bases at V and 1 base at J, leaving 9 bases unmatched. The CDR3 extends over 14 amino acids. CDR3 loop: CSAEVQGGSYEQYF. CDR3 nucleotides: TGCAGTGCAGAGGTGCAGGGAGGGTCCTACGAGCAGTACTTC.

For the CDR3, the DNA is TGTGCCACCAGTGGGGGACAGGGTGGACAAGAGACCCAGTACTTC. Its translation is CATSGGQGGQETQYF. This chain connects TRBV24-1 to TRBJ2-5; TRBD1 agrees at 9 bases. The CDR3 covers 15 residues. Germline CDR1 and CDR2: KGHDR and SFDVKD. Trimming cost V 5 bases and J 2 bases; bases outside gene matches: 5.

The chain recombines TRBV11-1 with TRBJ1-2; no clear D gene. The CDR3 sequence is 15 residues long. V lost 1 base and J 6 bases, leaving 15 bases between the germline ends. Germline V gene lookup returns CDR1 SGHAT and CDR2 FQDESV (reference sequence). CDR3 sequence reads: CASSLDGRILHGYTF. The CDR3 nucleotides read TGTGCCAGCAGCTTAGACGGACGGATTCTCCATGGCTACACCTTC.

This clonotype has a handful of counts. V is TRBV20-1 and J is TRBJ2-7; 7 bases are a match to TRBD1. Losses at the gene ends were 7 bases for V and 2 bases for J; bases not matched to a gene: 8. The CDR3 contains 13 residues. CDR1 DFQATT and CDR2 SNEGSKA come from the germline V gene (reference sequence). CDR3 protein: CSVNGQGAYEQYF. The CDR3 coding sequence is TGCAGTGTCAATGGGCAGGGGGCCTACGAGCAGTACTTC.

At least ten counts were recorded for this clonotype. The chain uses TRBV20-1 and TRBJ2-1; D is ambiguous. In germline, CDR1 is DFQATT, CDR2 SNEGSKA (reference sequence). The CDR3 extends over 12 amino acids. Trimming pared 6 bases from V and 3 bases from J, leaving 9 bases between. The CDR3 loop is CSATDGYNEQFF. The DNA of the CDR3 is TGCAGTGCCACTGACGGCTACAATGAGCAGTTCTTC.

This clonotype was found many times. The chain uses TRBV3-1 and TRBJ2-1; D possibly corresponds to TRBD2 (6 bases). There are 16 residues in the CDR3. The V and J ends lost 2 bases and 4 bases respectively, with 15 bases between them. Germline V gene sequence: CDR1 LGHDT, CDR2 YNNKEL (reference sequence). The CDR3 nucleotides read TGTGCCAGCAGCCAACGGCGGGCCCGGGGGTACAATGAGCAGTTCTTC. It is translated as CASSQRRARGYNEQFF.

This clonotype was observed a handful of times. This chain links TRBV2 with TRBJ2-4, with 10 bases lining up with TRBD1. The CDR3 runs to 13 residues. Germline values: CDR1 SNHLY, CDR2 FYNNEI. With 7 bases clipped from V and 8 bases from J, the junction kept 5 bases outside the gene matches. The CDR3 region has the DNA TGTGCCAGCAAGACAGGGGGCGCAGACATTCAGTACTTC. Translation gives CASKTGGADIQYF.

The chain recombines TRBV15 with TRBJ1-2; D unclear. This CDR3 has 11 amino acids. V was pared by 3 bases and J by 5 bases, with 4 bases between. Germline V CDR1 and CDR2: LNHNV, YYDKDF (reference sequence). The CDR3 DNA is TGTGCCACCAGCAGTGTGTATGGCTACACCTTC. It codes for CATSSVYGYTF.

V is TRBV7-9 and J is TRBJ2-1; D perhaps matches TRBD1 (7 bases). This CDR3 has 19 amino acids. Germline values: CDR1 SEHNR, CDR2 FQNEAQ (reference sequence). Trimming took 2 bases from V and 3 from J, leaving 23 bases between them. As DNA, the CDR3 is TGTGCCAGCAGCTTATCAAGGTTGGGGGGACAGCACGTCTACAATGAGCAGTTCTTC. Translation: CASSLSRLGGQHVYNEQFF.

With regard to this clonotype: Its ends do not fully match the called genes, so a read error is possible. The gene calls are TRBV28 and TRBJ2-2; D gene uncertain. This CDR3 contains 13 residues. The germline V gene has CDR1 MDHEN and CDR2 SYDVKM. This chain's CDR3 is CASKVSNAGELFF. The CDR3 bases are TGTGCCAGCAAGGTTTCGAACGCCGGGGAGCTGTTTTTT.

The chain is built from TRBV30 and TRBJ2-2; D gene unclear. Per germline, CDR1 GTSNPN and CDR2 SVGIG (reference sequence). The CDR3 sequence is 14 residues long. The germline V and J ends were trimmed by 0 bases and 3 bases, with 8 bases remaining between them. CDR3 bases: TGTGCCTGGAGTGTACGGGCGTACACCGGGGAGCTGTTTTTT. Its translation: CAWSVRAYTGELFF.

There are many counts of this clonotype. The rearrangement links TRBV27 to TRBJ2-7; 11 bases line up with TRBD1. The CDR3 sequence is 15 residues long. Germline CDR1 MNHEY, CDR2 SMNVEV (reference sequence). Trimming removed 3 bases from V and 4 bases from J; junction bases left unmatched: 5. CDR3 DNA: TGTGCCAGCAGTTTTGGACAGGGGGCATCGTACGAGCAGTACTTC. Its translation: CASSFGQGASYEQYF.

This clonotype was detected ten times or more. The rearrangement links TRBV5-1 to TRBJ2-3; no firm D call. V shed 4 bases and J shed 2 bases, with 14 bases lying between them. Germline assignment: CDR1 SGHRS and CDR2 YFSETQ. This CDR3 comprises 15 residues. CDR3 in DNA: TGCGCCAGCAGCGCGGCCCTAAGCAACACAGATACGCAGTATTTT. Its translation: CASSAALSNTDTQYF.

This clonotype occurred many times. The chain employs TRBV11-2 and TRBJ2-1, with D uncertain. CDR1 is SGHAT, CDR2 FQNNGV, per germline. Trimming stripped 2 bases from V and 5 bases from J, with 7 bases between. The CDR3 has 13 amino acids. The DNA of the CDR3 is TGTGCCAGCAGCTTATCGACCAACAATGAGCAGTTCTTC. Residues: CASSLSTNNEQFF.

The rearrangement joins TRBV19 to TRBJ2-1; 12 bases line up with TRBD2. The CDR3 covers 16 residues. In germline, CDR1 is LNHDA, CDR2 SQIVND (reference sequence). V was pared by 6 bases and J by 9 bases, with 12 bases of the junction left unmatched. CDR3 DNA sequence: TGTGCCAGTAGCCTACAAACTAGCGGGAGGTCGGGTGAGCAGTTCTTC. Its translation: CASSLQTSGRSGEQFF.

This clonotype was detected only a few times. The genes are TRBV9 and TRBJ2-1; a possible D gene is TRBD2 (6 bases). The germline V gene encodes CDR1 SGDLS and CDR2 YYNGEE. The germline V and J ends were trimmed by 3 bases and 8 bases, with 9 bases remaining between them. The CDR3 runs 12 residues. The CDR3 sequence: CASSAREDEQFF. As DNA, the CDR3 is TGTGCCAGCAGCGCTAGGGAGGATGAGCAGTTCTTC.

The chain combines TRBV15 with TRBJ2-1, with TRBD2 matching 7 bases. Germline CDR1 and CDR2: LNHNV and YYDKDF (reference sequence). With V trimmed by 8 bases and J by 0 bases, 1 base remained unmatched. The CDR3 is 13 residues long. This chain's CDR3 is CATGGSSYNEQFF. The CDR3 nucleotides read TGTGCCACCGGCGGGAGCTCCTACAATGAGCAGTTCTTC. Complete variable domain (other parts from reference TRBV15 and TRBJ2-1): DAMVIQNPRYQVTQFGKPVTLSCSQTLNHNVMYWYQQKSSQAPKLLFHYYDKDFNNEADTPDNFQSRRPNTSFCFLDIRSPGLGDTAMYLCATGGSSYNEQFFGPGTRLTVL.

The rearrangement links TRBV20-1 to TRBJ2-7, with D uncertain. V was trimmed by 3 bases and J by 5 bases, leaving 11 bases between them. Germline V gene sequence: CDR1 DFQATT, CDR2 SNEGSKA (reference sequence). This CDR3 has 12 residues. DNA for the CDR3: TGCAGTGCTAGTGGGCAGACCCACGAGCAGTACTTC. Translation: CSASGQTHEQYF.

The chain uses TRBV28 and TRBJ1-5; maybe TRBD1 (5 bases). The CDR3 totals 14 residues. V dropped 2 bases and J dropped 6 bases, with 11 bases sitting between them. The germline V gene has CDR1 MDHEN and CDR2 SYDVKM. Here the CDR3 reads CASSLGALGQPQHF. The CDR3 DNA follows: TGTGCCAGCAGTTTAGGGGCGCTTGGTCAGCCCCAGCATTTT.

This clonotype has only a few counts. The V gene is TRBV19, the J gene TRBJ1-5; 7 positions agree with TRBD1. Trimming took 3 bases from V and 2 from J; bases not matched to a gene: 10. Germline V gene data show CDR1 as LNHDA and CDR2 as SQIVND (reference sequence). The CDR3 contains 17 residues. CDR3: CASSIPRQGAGNQPQHF. In DNA, the CDR3 is TGTGCCAGTAGTATCCCTAGACAGGGAGCGGGCAATCAGCCCCAGCATTTT. Variable domain in full (rest from reference TRBV19 and TRBJ1-5): DGGITQSPKYLFRKEGQNVTLSCEQNLNHDAMYWYRQDPGQGLRLIYYSQIVNDFQKGDIAEGYSVSREKKESFPLTVTSAQKNPTAFYLCASSIPRQGAGNQPQHFGDGTRLSIL.

The J gene is TRBJ2-2, the V gene TRBV7-9; TRBD2 matches 14 bases. Germline V gene data show CDR1 as SEHNR and CDR2 as FQNEAQ (reference sequence). The V and J ends lost 4 bases and 7 bases, in that order; junction bases with no gene match: 5. This CDR3 region has 16 residues. This CDR3 is CASSWGLAGVNGELFF. The CDR3 nucleotides are TGTGCCAGCAGCTGGGGACTAGCGGGAGTAAACGGGGAGCTGTTTTTT. Full variable domain (remainder filled in from reference TRBV7-9 and TRBJ2-2): DTGVSQNPRHKITKRGQNVTFRCDPISEHNRLYWYRQTLGQGPEFLTYFQNEAQLEKSRLLSDRFSAERPKGSFSTLEIQRTEQGDSAMYLCASSWGLAGVNGELFFGEGSRLTVL.

The chain combines TRBV15 with TRBJ1-2; a possible D gene is TRBD1 (6 bases). CDR3 length equals 15 residues. Germline-derived CDR1 and CDR2 are LNHNV and YYDKDF (reference sequence). The V end was cut by 4 bases, the J end by 4 bases, with 16 bases between. CDR3 in DNA: TGTGCCACCAGCAATCGCTTGGACAGCTCCTATGGCTACACCTTC. This encodes CATSNRLDSSYGYTF.

Points on this clonotype: A read error may account for a junction end that differs from germline. The chain combines TRBV7-7 with TRBJ2-1; 9 bases agree with TRBD2. The CDR3 is 13 residues long. Germline CDR1 SSHAT, CDR2 FNYEAQ (reference sequence). The CDR3 nucleotides are TGTGCTAGCAGCCCCTCTAGCGGGAAGGGGCAGTTCTTC. Its translation is CASSPSSGKGQFF.

This clonotype was counted at least ten times. This chain's CDR3 is CASNSGGGATYNEQFF. In nucleotides, the CDR3 is TGTGCCAGCAATTCAGGGGGGGGGGCCACCTACAATGAGCAGTTCTTC. The chain employs TRBV6-1 and TRBJ2-1; D tentatively fits TRBD1 or TRBD2 (7 bases each). V was pared by 7 bases and J by 2 bases, with 18 bases between. CDR1 and CDR2 (germline): MNHNS, SASEGT. The CDR3 covers 16 residues.

This chain uses TRBV10-3 with TRBJ2-7; D could derive from TRBD1 or TRBD2 (6 bases each). CDR3 length equals 13 residues. Germline CDR1 and CDR2: ENHRY and SYGVKD. Trimming removed 8 bases from V and 6 bases from J, with 17 bases in between. CDR3 nucleotides: TGTGCCATCGGGGGGACACCGATACGCGAGCAGTACTTC. Its protein product is CAIGGTPIREQYF.

This clonotype was seen ten or more times. The chain couples TRBV24-1 to TRBJ2-1; 10 nucleotides align to TRBD2. Germline values: CDR1 KGHDR, CDR2 SFDVKD. V lost 4 bases to trimming and J lost 4 bases; unmatched junction nucleotides: 6. The CDR3 is made up of 16 amino acids. CDR3 sequence: CATSDTTSGRYNEQFF. The CDR3 nucleotides are TGTGCCACCAGTGACACGACTAGCGGGCGGTACAATGAGCAGTTCTTC.

For the CDR3, the DNA is TGTGCCAGCAGTGAGGCGGGGCGGCCTGAAGCTTTCTTT. Residues: CASSEAGRPEAFF. The J gene is TRBJ1-1, the V gene TRBV6-1; weak D call: TRBD1 (5 bases). Trimming removed 3 bases at V and 6 bases at J, with 11 bases between. CDR1 is MNHNS, CDR2 SASEGT, per germline. The CDR3 has 13 residues.

The chain is built from TRBV20-1 and TRBJ2-1; D may be TRBD2 (5 bases). The germline CDR1 and CDR2 sequences are DFQATT and SNEGSKA (reference sequence). Between the trimmed V and J ends, which lost 5 bases and 4 bases, there was a span of 21 bases. CDR3 length: 16 amino acids. In nucleotides, the CDR3 is TGCAGTGCTTCAGGCCGAGGGAGCGTGAAATACAATGAGCAGTTCTTC. Encoded protein: CSASGRGSVKYNEQFF.

The rearrangement uses TRBV30 and TRBJ1-1, with D uncertain. This CDR3 contains 12 residues. V lost 0 bases and J 8 bases, leaving 10 bases between the germline ends. Germline CDR1 GTSNPN, CDR2 SVGIG (reference sequence). The CDR3 DNA is TGTGCCTGGAGTGTACAAGCGCAAGAAGCTTTCTTT. Translation gives CAWSVQAQEAFF.